Each of the 30 T cell receptor beta chains below was sequenced from the same sample in a study of T cells in Graves' hyperthyroidism and ophthalmopathy. Amplified TCR beta CDR3 regions came from RNA transcripts. HTBI primers were the set used in a first-round RT-PCR of the TCR CDR3. TCRdb re-derived calls from the multiplex PCR reads in MiXCR, one entry per CDR3 protein. Of about 640,000 distinct CDR3 sequences listed, under 25% are singletons. Sequencing input: blood. The receptors originated from a man aged 25 to 40 with Graves' ophthalmopathy.

In its sample, this clonotype was seen once. This sequence joins TRBV4-1 and TRBJ1-6; the D gene is possibly TRBD1 (6 bases). V dropped 5 bases and J dropped 10 bases, with 12 bases sitting between them. CDR1 and CDR2 from the germline V gene are MGHRA and YSYEKL. CDR3 size: 13 residues. CDR3 sequence: CASSGPGVSPLHF. The CDR3 coding sequence is TGCGCCAGCAGCGGACCAGGGGTGTCACCCCTCCACTTT.

This clonotype was detected ten times or more. The V gene is TRBV20-1, the J gene TRBJ1-4; TRBD1 matches 8 bases. The junction had 10 bases not matched to a gene; V was cut back by 2 bases and J by 8 bases. Germline V CDR1 and CDR2: DFQATT, SNEGSKA (reference sequence). CDR3 length equals 15 residues. The CDR3 spells CSARTPPGGREKLFF. The CDR3 DNA sequence: TGCAGTGCTAGAACTCCCCCAGGGGGCAGGGAAAAACTGTTTTTT.

This rearrangement joins TRBV6-1 to TRBJ2-1, with D perhaps TRBD2 (6 bases). Trimming took 5 bases from V and 6 from J, leaving 14 bases between them. CDR1 and CDR2 from the germline V gene are MNHNS and SASEGT. The CDR3 covers 14 residues. The CDR3: CASSPRDLTNEQFF. CDR3 DNA: TGTGCCAGCAGTCCCCGGGACTTGACCAATGAGCAGTTCTTC.

This clonotype has a handful of counts. The CDR3 nucleotides are TGTGCCAGCAGTTACTCGTCCGGAGGGGCTAGATCCGAGCAGTACTTC. Its translation is CASSYSSGGARSEQYF. The chain is built from TRBV6-6 and TRBJ2-7; a weak D match, TRBD2 (6 bases). This CDR3 is 16 amino acids long. Per germline, CDR1 MNHNY and CDR2 SVGAGI (reference sequence). Trimming shortened V by 0 bases and J by 6 bases, and 18 bases separated the two germline ends.

V and J are TRBV27 and TRBJ2-7, with no clear D. This CDR3 is built from 15 residues. Germline V gives CDR1 MNHEY, CDR2 SMNVEV (reference sequence). Deletions cut 5 bases from V and 3 bases from J, with 17 bases between. The DNA of the CDR3 is TGTGCCAGCAGTATCAAAGCTAGTTCTTACTACGAGCAGTACTTC. This sequence encodes CASSIKASSYYEQYF.

The chain uses TRBV19 and TRBJ2-1; a weak D match, TRBD2 (7 bases). Trimming stripped 4 bases from V and 6 bases from J, with 13 bases between. Looked up from germline, CDR1 is LNHDA and CDR2 is SQIVND (reference sequence). The CDR3 has 14 amino acids. The CDR3 protein is CASSTLGGVNEQFF. The CDR3, as DNA: TGTGCCAGTAGTACCCTAGGGGGGGTCAATGAGCAGTTCTTC.

This sequence joins TRBV29-1 and TRBJ2-7; 15 nucleotides match TRBD2. The germline V gene has CDR1 SQVTM and CDR2 ANQGSEA. After removal of 4 bases from V and 2 bases from J, the junction contained 12 bases not matched to a gene. The CDR3 covers 18 residues. The CDR3, as DNA: TGCAGCGTTGGGGATCCGGGACTAGCGGGAGGACTAACCTACGAGCAGTACTTC. Translation gives CSVGDPGLAGGLTYEQYF.

The chain employs TRBV14 and TRBJ2-2; TRBD1 matches 7 bases. This CDR3 has 16 amino acids. CDR1 and CDR2 (germline): SGHDN, FVKESK. The V and J ends lost 4 bases and 0 bases, in that order; junction bases with no gene match: 5. CDR3 region: CASSPITGANTGELFF. The CDR3 coding sequence is TGTGCCAGCAGCCCTATCACAGGGGCGAACACCGGGGAGCTGTTTTTT.

The sample holds many counts of this clonotype. This chain links TRBV20-1 with TRBJ2-5; TRBD2 aligns across 8 bases. Trimming at V came to 0 bases and at J to 5 bases, leaving 11 bases not matched to a gene. The CDR3 totals 16 residues. In germline, CDR1 is DFQATT, CDR2 SNEGSKA (reference sequence). The CDR3 protein is CSARDMTGGPGETQYF. In DNA form, the CDR3 reads TGCAGTGCTAGAGATATGACGGGAGGGCCCGGGGAGACCCAGTACTTC.

The chain carries TRBV28 and TRBJ2-1; weak D call: TRBD2 (5 bases). The V end was cut by 3 bases, the J end by 7 bases, with 13 bases between. CDR1 and CDR2 from the germline V gene are MDHEN and SYDVKM. The CDR3 has 14 residues. The CDR3 DNA follows: TGTGCCAGCAGTTTTCCTAACCGGGATAATGAGCAGTTCTTC. As protein: CASSFPNRDNEQFF.

Only a few counts were recorded for this clonotype. This chain uses TRBV25-1 with TRBJ2-5, with a weak D call TRBD1 (6 bases). This CDR3 comprises 16 residues. Deletions cut 2 bases from V and 0 bases from J, with 13 bases between. CDR1 is MGHDK, CDR2 SYGVNS, per germline. CDR3 DNA sequence: TGTGCCAGCAGTGAAAGGGACACCTGGTACCAAGAGACCCAGTACTTC. It yields the protein CASSERDTWYQETQYF.

DNA of the CDR3: TGTGCCAGCATGGGGGTTTACGAGCAGTACTTC. Amino acids: CASMGVYEQYF. The chain has TRBV25-1 and TRBJ2-7; either TRBD1 or TRBD2 may supply D (5 bases each). Trimming pared 7 bases from V and 4 bases from J, leaving 8 bases between. Germline V gene sequence: CDR1 MGHDK, CDR2 SYGVNS. CDR3 length: 11 residues.

The chain uses TRBV4-3 and TRBJ2-1; D tentatively fits TRBD1 or TRBD2 (5 bases each). Germline values: CDR1 LGHNA, CDR2 YSLEER. Trimming removed 4 bases at V and 8 bases at J, with 21 bases between. There are 16 residues in the CDR3. Here the CDR3 DNA reads TGCGCCAGCAGCCTTCTCCGGGGCGGGCCTTTATATGAGCAGTTCTTC. Protein sequence: CASSLLRGGPLYEQFF.

The V call is TRBV28, the J call TRBJ2-7, with TRBD1 identical over 8 bases. V lost 6 bases and J lost 0; bases outside the gene matches: 4. Germline loops: CDR1 MDHEN, CDR2 SYDVKM. The CDR3 has 14 residues. This CDR3 reads CASRGDRRSYEQYF. CDR3 in DNA: TGTGCCAGCAGGGGGGACAGGCGCTCCTACGAGCAGTACTTC.

The chain combines TRBV24-1 with TRBJ2-3, with TRBD2 matching over 10 bases. V was clipped by 4 bases and J by 0 bases; unmatched bases: 3. The CDR3 extends over 16 amino acids. CDR1 KGHDR and CDR2 SFDVKD come from the germline V gene. CDR3 bases: TGTGCCACCAGTGACCCGGGACTAGCGAGCACAGATACGCAGTATTTT. Amino acids: CATSDPGLASTDTQYF.

This clonotype was recorded a few times. The rearrangement joins TRBV9 to TRBJ1-5; D unclear. CDR1 is SGDLS, CDR2 YYNGEE, per germline. Trimming pared 10 bases from V and 0 bases from J, leaving 11 bases between. The CDR3 runs 13 residues. The CDR3 sequence is CALKEYSNQPQHF. DNA of the CDR3: TGTGCCTTAAAGGAGTATAGCAATCAGCCCCAGCATTTT.

In regard to this clonotype: A single base separates this from a much larger clone, so it may be a read error. The rearrangement uses TRBV3-1 and TRBJ1-4; D gene ambiguous. CDR3 length: 14 residues. Germline CDR1 is LGHDT and CDR2 is YNNKEL (reference sequence). CDR3 DNA: TGTGCCAGCAGCCAAGAGGCCCTTAATGAAGAACTGTTTTTT. Translating gives CASSQEALNEELFF.

The sample holds many counts of this clonotype. V is TRBV3-1 and J is TRBJ2-5; D is unclear. The CDR3 contains 15 residues. Trimming cost V 0 bases and J 2 bases, with 10 bases left between them. Germline V gene lookup returns CDR1 LGHDT and CDR2 YNNKEL (reference sequence). The CDR3 region has the DNA TGTGCCAGCAGCCAAGATCTTGAACAGCAAGAGACCCAGTACTTC. This translates into CASSQDLEQQETQYF.

The rearrangement uses TRBV24-1 and TRBJ2-1; 12 positions agree with TRBD2. The CDR3 sequence is 15 residues long. V shed 7 bases and J 8 bases; nucleotides not matched to a gene: 8. Germline CDR1 reads KGHDR; CDR2 reads SFDVKD. In nucleotides, the CDR3 is TGTGCCACCAGCTTCCCGGGACTAGCGGGCCATGAGCAGTTCTTC. It codes for CATSFPGLAGHEQFF.

Many counts were recorded for this clonotype. The chain is built from TRBV28 and TRBJ2-4, with D tentatively TRBD1 (6 bases). The CDR3 length is 13 residues. Trimming pared 8 bases from V and 5 bases from J, leaving 13 bases between. Germline CDR1 MDHEN, CDR2 SYDVKM. The CDR3 sequence is CASGRAGENIQYF. The CDR3 nucleotides are TGTGCCAGCGGTCGCGCAGGGGAAAACATTCAGTACTTC.

In DNA form, the CDR3 reads TGCGCCAGCAGCGAAACTAGCGGGAGCTGGGAGACCCAGTACTTC. Its protein is CASSETSGSWETQYF. J is TRBJ2-5 and V is TRBV5-1; 11 nucleotides align to TRBD2. With 4 bases clipped from V and 5 bases from J, the junction kept 7 bases outside the gene matches. This CDR3 spans 15 amino acids. Germline CDR1 reads SGHRS; CDR2 reads YFSETQ.

This clonotype was seen once. This sequence joins TRBV24-1 and TRBJ2-3, with 15 positions matching TRBD2. Germline CDR1 and CDR2: KGHDR and SFDVKD. V gave up 7 bases and J gave up 10 bases; unmatched junction bases: 11. The CDR3 totals 16 residues. Here the CDR3 DNA reads TGTGCCACCAGCTTCCCGGGACTAGCGGGAGGTGTGTCGCAGTATTTT. This codes for CATSFPGLAGGVSQYF.

The rearrangement uses TRBV6-2 or TRBV6-3 and TRBJ1-3, with D perhaps TRBD1 (5 bases). The CDR3 is 16 amino acids. The V gene lost 1 base and the J gene lost 2 bases, with 12 bases spanning the gap. Germline CDR1 is MNHEY and CDR2 is SVGEGT. CDR3 in amino acids: CASSYLSGRAGNTIYF. CDR3 bases: TGTGCCAGCAGTTACTTATCGGGGCGCGCTGGAAACACCATATATTTT.

This clonotype was seen a handful of times. The V gene is TRBV20-1, the J gene TRBJ2-3; 7 bases agree with TRBD1. The germline V gene has CDR1 DFQATT and CDR2 SNEGSKA (reference sequence). The V gene end was trimmed by 3 bases and the J gene end by 5 bases; junction bases not matched to a gene: 11. The CDR3 covers 15 residues. This CDR3 reads CSASITGQLKDTQYF. For the CDR3, the DNA is TGCAGTGCTAGTATTACGGGACAGCTCAAAGATACGCAGTATTTT.

This clonotype appeared a few times. The chain recombines TRBV10-3 with TRBJ1-2; 9 bases are a match to TRBD1. Unmatched junction bases numbered 14, after V lost 4 bases and J lost 2 bases. This CDR3 is 18 amino acids long. The germline gives CDR1 ENHRY, CDR2 SYGVKD. This CDR3 reads CAISVIAGQGHQNYGYTF. In DNA form, the CDR3 reads TGTGCCATCAGTGTTATCGCGGGACAGGGACATCAGAACTATGGCTACACCTTC.

This chain connects TRBV6-2 or TRBV6-3 to TRBJ2-2; D call uncertain. V was shortened by 2 bases and J by 0 bases, with 10 bases between the two germline ends. The CDR3 contains 16 residues. The germline V gene has CDR1 MNHEY and CDR2 SVGEGT. This chain's CDR3 is CASSYGRRTNTGELFF. CDR3 DNA: TGTGCCAGCAGTTACGGGCGGCGGACGAACACCGGGGAGCTGTTTTTT.

The genes are TRBV27 and TRBJ2-5; the match to TRBD2 covers 10 bases. The CDR3 has 17 amino acids. The trim removed 6 bases at V and 5 bases at J, leaving 15 bases unmatched. Germline V gene data show CDR1 as MNHEY and CDR2 as SMNVEV (reference sequence). The CDR3 region is CASRTGTSVYGWETQYF. DNA for the CDR3: TGTGCCAGCAGAACCGGGACTAGCGTCTATGGGTGGGAGACCCAGTACTTC.

This clonotype is a singleton in its sample. The chain uses TRBV6-1 and TRBJ2-7; TRBD2 matches at 15 bases. With V trimmed by 2 bases and J by 6 bases, 2 bases remained unmatched. The CDR3 has 15 amino acids. CDR1 and CDR2 from the germline V gene are MNHNS and SASEGT. DNA of the CDR3: TGTGCCAGCAGTGAACCGGGACTAGCGGGAGGCGAGCAGTACTTC. This gives the protein CASSEPGLAGGEQYF.

This clonotype was found many times. The V gene is TRBV30, the J gene TRBJ1-1, with 8 bases identical to TRBD1. V lost 3 bases to trimming and J lost 9 bases; unmatched junction nucleotides: 9. CDR1 and CDR2 from the germline V gene are GTSNPN and SVGIG (reference sequence). The CDR3 runs to 13 residues. CDR3 amino acids: CAWRAGGSGKAFF. In DNA, the CDR3 is TGTGCCTGGAGAGCAGGGGGCTCGGGTAAAGCTTTCTTT.

The rearrangement links TRBV12-5 to TRBJ2-2, with D perhaps matching TRBD2 (5 bases). Trimming took 8 bases from V and 1 from J, leaving 20 bases between them. Germline V gives CDR1 LGHNT, CDR2 FRNRAP. This CDR3 spans 17 amino acids. CDR3 bases: TGTGCTAGTTTGAGACCCCGGGGAAAACAGAACACCGGGGAGCTGTTTTTT. Residues: CASLRPRGKQNTGELFF.